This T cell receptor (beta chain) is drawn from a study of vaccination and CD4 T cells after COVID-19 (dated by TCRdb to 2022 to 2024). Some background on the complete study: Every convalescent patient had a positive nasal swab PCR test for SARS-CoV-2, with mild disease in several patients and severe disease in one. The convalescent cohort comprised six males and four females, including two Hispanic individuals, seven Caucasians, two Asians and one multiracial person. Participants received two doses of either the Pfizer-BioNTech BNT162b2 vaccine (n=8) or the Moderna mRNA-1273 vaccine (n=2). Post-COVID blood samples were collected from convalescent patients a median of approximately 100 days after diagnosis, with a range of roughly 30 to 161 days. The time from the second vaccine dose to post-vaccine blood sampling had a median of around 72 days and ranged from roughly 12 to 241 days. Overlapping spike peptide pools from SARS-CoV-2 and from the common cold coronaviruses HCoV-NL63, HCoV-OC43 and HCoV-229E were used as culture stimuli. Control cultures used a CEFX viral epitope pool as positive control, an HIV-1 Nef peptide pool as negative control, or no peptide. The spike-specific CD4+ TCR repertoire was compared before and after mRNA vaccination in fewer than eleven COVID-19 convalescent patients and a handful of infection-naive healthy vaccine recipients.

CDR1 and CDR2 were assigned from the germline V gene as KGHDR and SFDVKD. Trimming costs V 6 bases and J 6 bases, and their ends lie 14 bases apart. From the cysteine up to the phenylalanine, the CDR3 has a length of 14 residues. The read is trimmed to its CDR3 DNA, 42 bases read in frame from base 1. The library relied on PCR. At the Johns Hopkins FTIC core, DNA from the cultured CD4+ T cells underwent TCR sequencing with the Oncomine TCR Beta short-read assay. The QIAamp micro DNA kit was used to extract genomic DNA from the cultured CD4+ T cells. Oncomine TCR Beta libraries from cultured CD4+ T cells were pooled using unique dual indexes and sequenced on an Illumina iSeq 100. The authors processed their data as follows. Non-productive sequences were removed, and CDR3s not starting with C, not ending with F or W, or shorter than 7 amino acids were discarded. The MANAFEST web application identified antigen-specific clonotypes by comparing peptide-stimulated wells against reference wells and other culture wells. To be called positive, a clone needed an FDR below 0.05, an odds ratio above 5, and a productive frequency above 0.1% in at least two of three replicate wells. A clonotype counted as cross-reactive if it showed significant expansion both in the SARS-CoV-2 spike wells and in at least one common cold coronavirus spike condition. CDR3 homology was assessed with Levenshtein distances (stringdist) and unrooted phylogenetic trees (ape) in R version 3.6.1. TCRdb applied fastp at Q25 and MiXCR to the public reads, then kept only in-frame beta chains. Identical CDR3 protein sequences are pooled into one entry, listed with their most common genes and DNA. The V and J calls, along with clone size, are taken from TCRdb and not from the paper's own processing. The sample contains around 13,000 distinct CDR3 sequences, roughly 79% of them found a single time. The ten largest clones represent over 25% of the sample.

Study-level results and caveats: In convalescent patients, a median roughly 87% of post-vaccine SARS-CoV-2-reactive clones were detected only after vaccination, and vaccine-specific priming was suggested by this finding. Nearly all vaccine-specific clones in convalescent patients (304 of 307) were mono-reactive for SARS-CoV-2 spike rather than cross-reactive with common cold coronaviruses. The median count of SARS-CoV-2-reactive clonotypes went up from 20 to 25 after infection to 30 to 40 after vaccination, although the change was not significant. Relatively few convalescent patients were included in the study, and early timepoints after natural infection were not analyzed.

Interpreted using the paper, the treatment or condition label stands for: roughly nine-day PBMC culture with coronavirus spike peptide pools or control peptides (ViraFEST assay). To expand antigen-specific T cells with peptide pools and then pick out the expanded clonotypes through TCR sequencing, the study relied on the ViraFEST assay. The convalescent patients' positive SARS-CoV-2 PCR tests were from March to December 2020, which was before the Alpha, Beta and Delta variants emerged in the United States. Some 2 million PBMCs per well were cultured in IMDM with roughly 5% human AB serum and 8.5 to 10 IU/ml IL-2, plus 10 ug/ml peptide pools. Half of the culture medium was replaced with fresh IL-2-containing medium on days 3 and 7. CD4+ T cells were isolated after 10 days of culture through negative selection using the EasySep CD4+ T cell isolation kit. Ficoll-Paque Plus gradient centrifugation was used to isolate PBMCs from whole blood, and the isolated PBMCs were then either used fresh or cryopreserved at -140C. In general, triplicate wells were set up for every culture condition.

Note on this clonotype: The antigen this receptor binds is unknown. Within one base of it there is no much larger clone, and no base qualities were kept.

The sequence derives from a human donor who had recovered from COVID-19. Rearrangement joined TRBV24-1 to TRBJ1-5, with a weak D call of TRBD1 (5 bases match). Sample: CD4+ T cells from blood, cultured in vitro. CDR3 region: CATSRAGWGQPQHF. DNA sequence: TGTGCCACCAGTCGAGCAGGGTGGGGTCAGCCCCAGCATTTT.